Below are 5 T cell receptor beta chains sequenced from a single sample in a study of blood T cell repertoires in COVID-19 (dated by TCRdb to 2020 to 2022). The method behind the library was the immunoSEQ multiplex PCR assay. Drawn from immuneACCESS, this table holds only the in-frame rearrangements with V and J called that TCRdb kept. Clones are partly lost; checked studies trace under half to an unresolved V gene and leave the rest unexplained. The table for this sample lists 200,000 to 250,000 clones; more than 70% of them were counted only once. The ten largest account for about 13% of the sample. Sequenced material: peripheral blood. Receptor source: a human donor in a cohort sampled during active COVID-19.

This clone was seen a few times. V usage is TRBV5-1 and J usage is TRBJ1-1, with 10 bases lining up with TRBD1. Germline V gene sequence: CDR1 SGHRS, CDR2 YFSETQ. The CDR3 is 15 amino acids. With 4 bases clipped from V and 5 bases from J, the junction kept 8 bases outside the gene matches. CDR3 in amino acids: CASSVAGTGDTEAFF. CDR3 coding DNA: TGCGCCAGCAGCGTAGCCGGGACAGGGGATACTGAAGCTTTCTTT.

The CDR3 bases are TGTGCCACCAGCAGATCAGGGGCCAATCAGCCCCAGCATTTT. Its protein product is CATSRSGANQPQHF. V usage is TRBV15 and J usage is TRBJ1-5; D possibly corresponds to TRBD1 (6 bases). V shed 2 bases and J shed 3 bases, with 8 bases lying between them. The CDR3 has 14 residues. Germline CDR1 LNHNV, CDR2 YYDKDF (reference sequence).

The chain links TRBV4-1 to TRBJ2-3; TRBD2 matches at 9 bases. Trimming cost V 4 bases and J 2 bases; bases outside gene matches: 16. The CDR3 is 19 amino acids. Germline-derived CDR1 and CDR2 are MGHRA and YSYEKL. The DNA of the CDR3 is TGCGCCAGCAGCCCGAGCCCCCGAATAGCGGGGGCCCCCACAGATACGCAGTATTTT. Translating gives CASSPSPRIAGAPTDTQYF.

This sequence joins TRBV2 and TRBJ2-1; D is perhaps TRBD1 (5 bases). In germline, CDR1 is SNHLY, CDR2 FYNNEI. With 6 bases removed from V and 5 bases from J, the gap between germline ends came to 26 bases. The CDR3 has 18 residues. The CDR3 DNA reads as TGTGCCAGCAGAACTTCCAGGGTGTCGATTTCCACACACAATGAGCAGTTCTTC. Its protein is CASRTSRVSISTHNEQFF.

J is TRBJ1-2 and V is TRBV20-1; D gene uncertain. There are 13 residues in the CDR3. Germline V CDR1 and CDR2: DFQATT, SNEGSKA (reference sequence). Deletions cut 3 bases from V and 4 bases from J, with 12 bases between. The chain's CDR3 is CSASDRLSYGYTF. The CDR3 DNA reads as TGCAGTGCTAGTGATCGGTTGTCCTATGGCTACACCTTC.